These 7 T cell receptor beta chains were sequenced from one sample in a study of blood T cell repertoires in COVID-19. TCRdb keeps only in-frame clones here, not all; method: immunoSEQ multiplex PCR. There are 95,000 to 150,000 clones in the sample; approximately 86% occur only once, and about 0.9% lies in the top ten. Sequencing used peripheral blood. These receptors all stem from a woman in her fifties or sixties with active or convalescent COVID-19.

This clone occurred a few times. This chain connects TRBV7-3 to TRBJ2-1, with 9 bases that match TRBD2. The germline V gene encodes CDR1 SGHTA and CDR2 FQGTGA. CDR3 size: 17 residues. With V trimmed by 1 base and J by 6 bases, 10 bases remained unmatched. The CDR3 region is CASSLMSLAGSGNEQFF. The CDR3 DNA is TGTGCCAGCAGCTTAATGTCCCTAGCGGGGAGTGGCAATGAGCAGTTCTTC.

This clone was seen once. The genes are TRBV7-3 and TRBJ2-7, with no clear D. With 2 bases removed from V and 5 bases from J, the gap between germline ends came to 4 bases. This CDR3 has 11 residues. Germline CDR1 SGHTA, CDR2 FQGTGA. CDR3 nucleotides: TGTGCCAGCAGCTTAGTCGACGAGCAGTACTTC. Translation gives CASSLVDEQYF. Based on the CDR3 plus reference TRBV7-3 and TRBJ2-7, the full variable domain is GAGVSQTPSNKVTEKGKYVELRCDPISGHTALYWYRQSLGQGPEFLIYFQGTGAADDSGLPNDRFFAVRPEGSVSTLKIQRTERGDSAVYLCASSLVDEQYFGPGTRLTVT.

The chain employs TRBV18 and TRBJ2-5; TRBD2 matches at 8 bases. Germline CDR1 KGHSH, CDR2 LQKENI. Trimming took 3 bases from V and 5 from J; bases not matched to a gene: 8. This CDR3 comprises 15 residues. Here the CDR3 DNA reads TGTGCCAGCTCACCTCCGGGACTAGTAAAGGAGACCCAGTACTTC. It codes for CASSPPGLVKETQYF.

The V call is TRBV14, the J call TRBJ2-3; D remains ambiguous. The CDR3 consists of 12 residues. The germline V gene encodes CDR1 SGHDN and CDR2 FVKESK. With 4 bases removed from V and 0 bases from J, the gap between germline ends came to 2 bases. CDR3 sequence reads: CASSPSTDTQYF. CDR3 DNA: TGTGCCAGCAGCCCTAGCACAGATACGCAGTATTTT.

This chain joins TRBV28 and TRBJ2-7, with 8 bases that match TRBD2. Trimming at V came to 3 bases and at J to 5 bases, leaving 6 bases not matched to a gene. The CDR3 totals 14 residues. Per the germline V gene, CDR1 is MDHEN and CDR2 is SYDVKM. CDR3 bases: TGTGCCAGCAGTTTCCCGGGGGGGCAGAACGAGCAGTACTTC. It encodes CASSFPGGQNEQYF.

The genes are TRBV6-6 and TRBJ2-7, with 7 bases lining up with TRBD1. The junction had 7 bases not matched to a gene; V was cut back by 0 bases and J by 2 bases. The length of the CDR3 is 16 residues. Germline V gene data show CDR1 as MNHNY and CDR2 as SVGAGI (reference sequence). The CDR3 nucleotides read TGTGCCAGCAGTTACTCAGCCGTGGGACAGACCTACGAGCAGTACTTC. This gives the protein CASSYSAVGQTYEQYF.

This clone has a single count. The CDR3 loop reads CASSFRRSGRGTEAFF. CDR3 coding DNA: TGTGCCAGCAGCTTTAGACGGTCCGGCAGGGGCACTGAAGCTTTCTTT. The V call is TRBV7-8, the J call TRBJ1-1, with TRBD1 as a possible D gene (6 bases). The CDR3 is made up of 16 amino acids. CDR1 is SGHVS and CDR2 is FQNEAQ in the germline V gene. Trimming pared 3 bases from V and 4 bases from J, leaving 18 bases between.